The rows below give T cell receptor beta chains drawn from one sample of a study of identical twins. TCRdb reanalysed the 5' RACE reads using MiXCR and keeps one entry per CDR3 protein. This sample carries some 500,000 distinct CDR3 sequences, 11% to 15% of them seen once, and the ten largest clones take roughly 0.56%. This same sample was also part of a study on yellow fever vaccine responses in identical twins.

The sample comprised CD4+ T cells sorted from blood. Every receptor here comes from a woman between 18 and 30 years old in good health. CDR3s include the opening cysteine and the closing phenylalanine or tryptophan. The order of the fields is clone size, D gene, V gene, J gene, CDR3 length, CDR3 DNA, CDR3 protein. A D gene is named only where the DNA matches it firmly. Size is stated for part of the rows, as once, few or many counts, or as a class when the clone is expanded.

>few|NA|TRBV24-1|TRBJ2-1|15
TGTGCCACCAGTGGGACGTGGACCCCCTACAATGAGCAGTTCTTC
CATSGTWTPYNEQFF
>NA|NA|TRBV12-3/TRBV12-4|TRBJ1-1|12
TGTGCCAGCAGTTTCCCACCTCCGGGGGCCGATTTT
CASSFPPPGADF
>many|NA|TRBV5-1|TRBJ1-1|14
TGCGCCAGCAGCTTGGACAACCTGAACACTGAAGCTTTCTTT
CASSLDNLNTEAFF
>NA|TRBD2|TRBV5-1|TRBJ2-3|17
TGCGCCAGCAGCCCGGCCGGGGTAGCGGGGGAACCGCGTACGCAGTATTTT
CASSPAGVAGEPRTQYF
>NA|NA|TRBV2|TRBJ2-7|13
TGTGCCAGCAGTGACGGGGGAGCCTACGAGCAGTACTTC
CASSDGGAYEQYF
>few|TRBD1|TRBV9|TRBJ2-2|15
TGTGCCAGCAGCGTAGGGGACAGGGGCACCGGGGAGCTGTTTTTT
CASSVGDRGTGELFF
>few|TRBD1|TRBV5-6|TRBJ2-1|15
TGTGCCAGCAGCTTGTCCGGGACAGGCTTGACATTGCAGTTCTTC
CASSLSGTGLTLQFF
>NA|TRBD1|TRBV5-1|TRBJ2-3|15
TGCGCCAGCAGCAGGAGACAGGGCGGCACAGATACGCAGTATTTT
CASSRRQGGTDTQYF
>NA|TRBD2|TRBV19|TRBJ2-3|16
TGTGCCAGTAGTATGCTGCCTAGCGGGGGCACAGATACGCAGTATTTT
CASSMLPSGGTDTQYF
>NA|NA|TRBV14|TRBJ1-1|12
TGTGCCAGCAGCCCCAGACTTCCGGGCGCTTTCTTT
CASSPRLPGAFF
>NA|NA|TRBV4-1|TRBJ1-5|14
TGCGCCAGCAGCCAAGTAGGGAGTGATCAGCCCCAGCATTTT
CASSQVGSDQPQHF
>NA|TRBD1|TRBV12-3/TRBV12-4|TRBJ1-2|13
TGTGCCAGCAAGAGGGCAGGGGGCGGTGGCTACACCTTC
CASKRAGGGGYTF
>NA|NA|TRBV6-1|TRBJ2-5|13
TGTGCCAGCAGCCGAGCAAATAGGGAGACCCAGTACTTC
CASSRANRETQYF
>many|TRBD1|TRBV5-6|TRBJ2-7|15
TGTGCCAGCAGCTTGCCCGGGACAGGGACCTACGAGCAGTACTTC
CASSLPGTGTYEQYF
>NA|TRBD2|TRBV5-6|TRBJ2-1|16
TGTGCCAGCAGCTTGGTAATAGCGGGTTATTACAATGAGCAGTTCTTC
CASSLVIAGYYNEQFF
>NA|TRBD2|TRBV20-1|TRBJ2-1|17
TGCAGTGCTAGAAACAGGGGACGGCGGGAGGGCTACAATGAGCAGTTCTTC
CSARNRGRREGYNEQFF
>many|NA|TRBV4-2|TRBJ2-7|13
TGTGCCAGCAGCTCCAAGAGGGACACTGAGCAGTACTTC
CASSSKRDTEQYF
>NA|TRBD2|TRBV7-9|TRBJ2-7|13
TGTGCCAGCAGCCGGGGGGACCTCTACGAGCAGTACTTC
CASSRGDLYEQYF
>many|TRBD2|TRBV6-5|TRBJ2-3|16
TGTGCCAGCAGTCGACTCGCGGGGGGGAGCACAGATACGCAGTATTTT
CASSRLAGGSTDTQYF
>once|TRBD2|TRBV11-2|TRBJ2-1|14
TGTGCCAGCAGCACCCGGACTAGTATCAATGAGCAGTTCTTC
CASSTRTSINEQFF
>NA|TRBD1|TRBV10-3|TRBJ2-7|15
TGTGCCATCAGTGAGGGGACAGGGGTTTCCTACGAGCAGTACTTC
CAISEGTGVSYEQYF
>few|NA|TRBV2|TRBJ2-1|13
TGTGCCAGTAACGGGGACTCCTACAATGAGCAGTTCTTC
CASNGDSYNEQFF
>few|NA|TRBV30|TRBJ2-3|13
TGTGCCTGGACGACGGCTAGCACAGATACGCAGTATTTT
CAWTTASTDTQYF
>many|NA|TRBV10-3|TRBJ2-7|17
TGTGCCATCAGTGATCCGGGACATCCCGCGTTTCGCTACGAGCAGTACTTC
CAISDPGHPAFRYEQYF
>NA|TRBD2|TRBV29-1|TRBJ2-7|14
TGCAGCGCGGGGGGGCAGGGGCCTTCCTACGAGCAGTACTTC
CSAGGQGPSYEQYF
>NA|TRBD2|TRBV2|TRBJ2-7|15
TGTGCCAGCAGTCTAAGCCTAGCGGGAGTCAATCCGTCGTACTTC
CASSLSLAGVNPSYF
>NA|NA|TRBV5-1|TRBJ2-5|15
TGCGCCAGCAGAACAAACGGGAATCGGCAAGAGACCCAGTACTTC
CASRTNGNRQETQYF
>NA|NA|TRBV9|TRBJ2-7|14
TGTGCCAGCAGCGTAGGCGTAGAAGCCTACGAGCAGTACTTC
CASSVGVEAYEQYF
>few|NA|TRBV5-5|TRBJ2-3|18
TGTGCCAGCAGCTTGGCTTCCGCGGGCCCGCTGGGCTCAGATACGCAGTATTTT
CASSLASAGPLGSDTQYF
>NA|NA|TRBV7-2|TRBJ2-3|15
TGTGCCAGCAGCTCCATAGACTTAATACTCGATACGCAGTATTTT
CASSSIDLILDTQYF
>many|TRBD1|TRBV7-2|TRBJ2-5|14
TGTGCCAGCAGCTCCAACAGGGGAAAAGAGACCCAGTACTTC
CASSSNRGKETQYF
>few|NA|TRBV29-1|TRBJ2-1|14
TGCAGCGTTACCGACCAGAGCTCCTACAATGAGCAGTTCTTC
CSVTDQSSYNEQFF
>few|NA|TRBV18|TRBJ1-5|14
TGTGCCAGCTCACTGGGGTTGGGTGATCAGCCCCAGCATTTT
CASSLGLGDQPQHF
>once|NA|TRBV20-1|TRBJ2-3|13
TGCAGTGCCAGGGACGGAAACACAGATACGCAGTATTTT
CSARDGNTDTQYF
>NA|NA|TRBV12-3/TRBV12-4|TRBJ2-5|13
TGTGCCAGCGGTTTCAGCGTCCAAGAGACCCAGTACTTC
CASGFSVQETQYF
>few|NA|TRBV28|TRBJ2-3|11
TGTGCCGCGCGGAGTCCGGATACGCAGTATTTT
CAARSPDTQYF
>few|NA|TRBV11-2|TRBJ2-1|16
TGTGCCAGCAGCTTAGCCGACAGTCTGTCCTACAATGAGCAGTTCTTC
CASSLADSLSYNEQFF
>NA|TRBD1|TRBV20-1|TRBJ2-1|14
TGCAGTGCCGACTCGGACAGGGGGGGGAATGAGCAGTTCTTC
CSADSDRGGNEQFF
>NA|NA|TRBV24-1|TRBJ2-1|14
TGTGCCACCGGCGGGTCCTCCTCCTACAATGAGCAGTTCTTC
CATGGSSSYNEQFF
>once|NA|TRBV30|TRBJ2-7|13
TGTGCCTGGAAAAGGGAGCCTGCCTACGAGCAGTACTTC
CAWKREPAYEQYF